The T cell receptor beta chain described here comes from a study of CD4 T cells in relation to SARS-CoV-2 and coronaviruses. Background on the study: Crossreactive spike epitopes shared across donors were mapped to their HLA restriction. Study-level results: Memory recall responses, not primary responses primed in culture, are what the assay detects. No donor gave both pre-pandemic and post-infection samples. No crossreactivity against non-spike viral proteins was tested here.

Profiling relied on immunoSEQ multiplex PCR, and the TCRdb table lists in-frame clones only, not all of them. This sample carries roughly 71,000 clones, about nine tenths of them seen once, and the ten largest clones take around 1.7%. The unexposed donors gave CD4+ T cells in about 2010-2019, prior to COVID-19. For this clone: What it binds is unknown.

Sequenced: memory CD4+ T cells from PBMCs. The clonotype was recovered from a human donor in good health.

CDR3 sequence: CASSELTPGKNIQYF. CDR3 bases: TGTGCCAGCAGTGAATTAACTCCTGGCAAAAACATTCAGTACTTC. The chain carries TRBV6-1 and TRBJ2-4; no definite D call. CDR1 is MNHNS and CDR2 is SASEGT in the germline V gene. This CDR3 is built from 15 residues. V was trimmed by 2 bases and J by 3 bases, leaving 11 bases between them.